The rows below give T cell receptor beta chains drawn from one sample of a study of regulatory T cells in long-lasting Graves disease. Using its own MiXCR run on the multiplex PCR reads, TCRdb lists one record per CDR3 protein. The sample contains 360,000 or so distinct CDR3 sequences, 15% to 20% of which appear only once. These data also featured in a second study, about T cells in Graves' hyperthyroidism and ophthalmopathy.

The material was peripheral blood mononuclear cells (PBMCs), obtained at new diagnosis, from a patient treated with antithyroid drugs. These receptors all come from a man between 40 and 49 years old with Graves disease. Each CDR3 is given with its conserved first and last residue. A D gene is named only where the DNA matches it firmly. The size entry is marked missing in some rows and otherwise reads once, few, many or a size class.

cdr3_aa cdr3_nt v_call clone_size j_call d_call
CASSFRGAGTTEAFF TGTGCCAGCAGCTTCCGCGGCGCCGGAACCACTGAAGCTTTCTTT TRBV11-1 many TRBJ1-1 .
CASSPISPGLAETQYF TGTGCCAGCAGCCCCATTAGTCCGGGACTAGCGGAGACCCAGTACTTC TRBV7-9 . TRBJ2-5 TRBD2
CASSEVGGRYNEQFF TGTGCCAGCAGTGAAGTGGGGGGGAGATACAATGAGCAGTTCTTC TRBV2 many TRBJ2-1 TRBD2
CASSQGGLVPYEQYF TGCGCCAGCAGCCAAGGCGGACTAGTCCCCTACGAGCAGTACTTC TRBV4-1 few TRBJ2-7 TRBD2
CASSVSEQGRFF TGTGCCAGCAGTGTATCCGAGCAGGGGAGGTTCTTC TRBV6-2/TRBV6-3 many TRBJ2-1 .
CAWSIHWVYGYTF TGTGCCTGGAGTATTCACTGGGTCTATGGCTACACCTTC TRBV30 . TRBJ1-2 .
CASSPESGTTNNEQFF TGTGCCAGCAGCCCTGAATCCGGGACTACCAACAATGAGCAGTTCTTC TRBV7-3 few TRBJ2-1 TRBD2
CATKDRGDEQYF TGTGCCACCAAGGACAGGGGAGACGAGCAGTACTTC TRBV10-3 . TRBJ2-7 TRBD1
CASRGTGGMGKLFF TGTGCCAGCAGGGGGACAGGGGGCATGGGAAAACTGTTTTTT TRBV12-3/TRBV12-4 many TRBJ1-4 TRBD1
CASSLGQGIRFHTEAFF TGCGCCAGCAGCCTTGGACAGGGGATTCGATTCCACACTGAAGCTTTCTTT TRBV5-1 few TRBJ1-1 TRBD1
CAISESAGGETQYF TGTGCCATCAGTGAGTCAGCAGGGGGAGAGACCCAGTACTTC TRBV10-3 few TRBJ2-5 TRBD1
CASSLSGGKETQYF TGTGCCAGCAGCTTATCAGGGGGAAAGGAGACCCAGTACTTC TRBV7-6 few TRBJ2-5 TRBD1
CASSEDRGSEAFF TGTGCCAGCAGTGAAGACCGAGGTTCTGAAGCTTTCTTT TRBV6-4 few TRBJ1-1 .
CASSRTPNTEAFF TGTGCCAGCAGCCGGACACCGAACACTGAAGCTTTCTTT TRBV7-9 . TRBJ1-1 .
CASSWVPQGPSNYGYTF TGCGCCAGCAGCTGGGTCCCACAGGGGCCCTCTAACTATGGCTACACCTTC TRBV5-1 many TRBJ1-2 TRBD1
CASSAIRGGAGELFF TGTGCCAGCAGCGCCATCAGAGGCGGGGCCGGGGAGCTGTTTTTT TRBV4-2 . TRBJ2-2 .
CATATSGGDNEQFF TGTGCCACCGCGACTAGCGGGGGAGACAATGAGCAGTTCTTC TRBV10-3 few TRBJ2-1 TRBD2
CASSDGGPAGGHTGNEQFF TGCGCCAGCAGTGATGGGGGACCAGCGGGGGGCCATACGGGGAATGAGCAGTTCTTC TRBV10-1 many TRBJ2-1 TRBD2
CASRRPGQDSEQFF TGCGCCAGCAGAAGACCGGGACAAGATAGTGAGCAGTTCTTC TRBV5-1 many TRBJ2-1 .
CASSPQDSGNTIYF TGCGCCAGCAGCCCTCAGGACAGTGGAAACACCATATATTTT TRBV5-1 many TRBJ1-3 .
CASSSQAGETQYF TGCGCCAGCAGCTCACAGGCGGGGGAGACCCAGTACTTC TRBV5-1 . TRBJ2-5 .
CASSQVFSGGGSYNEQFF TGTGCCAGCAGCCAAGTATTTAGCGGGGGGGGCTCCTACAATGAGCAGTTCTTC TRBV3-1 many TRBJ2-1 TRBD2
CASSPPRNTEAFF TGTGCCAGCAGCCCACCTAGGAACACTGAAGCTTTCTTT TRBV7-2 . TRBJ1-1 .
CASSQDYRGGFTGETQYF TGCGCCAGCAGCCAAGATTACCGGGGGGGCTTTACGGGGGAGACCCAGTACTTC TRBV4-3 many TRBJ2-5 TRBD2
CASSVGDTGNTIYF TGTGCCAGCAGCGTAGGTGACACTGGAAACACCATATATTTT TRBV9 . TRBJ1-3 .
CASSAAKARELFF TGTGCCAGCAGCGCCGCGAAGGCCCGGGAGCTGTTTTTT TRBV7-2 many TRBJ2-2 .
CAISDPGQEVRYEQYF TGTGCCATCAGTGACCCCGGACAGGAGGTTAGGTACGAGCAGTACTTC TRBV11-2 . TRBJ2-7 TRBD1
CAISAPSGGRTDTQYF TGTGCCATCAGTGCCCCTAGCGGGGGGCGGACAGATACGCAGTATTTT TRBV10-3 many TRBJ2-3 TRBD2
CASSVVGGQSVDTQYF TGTGCCAGCAGCGTAGTCGGGGGGCAATCGGTAGATACGCAGTATTTT TRBV9 many TRBJ2-3 .
CASSFRGEAFF TGTGCCAGCAGTTTCCGGGGAGAAGCTTTCTTT TRBV12-3/TRBV12-4 . TRBJ1-1 .
CASSLDSDTQYF TGTGCCAGCAGTTTAGACTCAGATACGCAGTATTTT TRBV5-1 many TRBJ2-3 .
CASSLALGGGQETQYF TGTGCCAGCAGTTTAGCGCTGGGGGGGGGCCAGGAGACCCAGTACTTC TRBV12-3/TRBV12-4 . TRBJ2-5 .
CASSSSGDLEETQYF TGTGCCAGCAGCAGCAGCGGCGACTTGGAAGAGACCCAGTACTTC TRBV7-2 . TRBJ2-5 .
CAISESTQGHTEAFF TGTGCCATCAGTGAGTCGACACAGGGGCACACTGAAGCTTTCTTT TRBV10-3 many TRBJ1-1 TRBD1
CASSQTSGRKQYF TGTGCCAGCAGCCAGACTAGCGGTCGAAAGCAGTACTTC TRBV7-2 many TRBJ2-7 TRBD2
CASTPQSSYEQYF TGTGCCAGCACCCCCCAGAGCTCCTACGAGCAGTACTTC TRBV2 many TRBJ2-7 .
CASSQDPAAGAYNEQFF TGCGCCAGCAGCCAAGATCCTGCAGCGGGGGCATACAATGAGCAGTTCTTC TRBV4-1 few TRBJ2-1 TRBD2
CSAIGKNIQYF TGCAGTGCTATAGGCAAAAACATTCAGTACTTC TRBV20-1 few TRBJ2-4 .
CASSPGVGDTGELFF TGTGCCAGCAGCCCCGGGGTGGGCGACACCGGGGAGCTGTTTTTT TRBV27 few TRBJ2-2 .
CASSYSFRAPNYGYTF TGTGCCAGCAGTTACTCGTTTAGGGCTCCTAACTATGGCTACACCTTC TRBV6-5 . TRBJ1-2 .
CASSHLAGGEDEQYF TGTGCCAGCAGCCATCTGGCCGGGGGGGAGGACGAGCAGTACTTC TRBV5-4 . TRBJ2-7 TRBD2
CASSRGTSGAGDTQYF TGTGCCAGCAGCCGGGGGACTAGCGGGGCCGGAGATACGCAGTATTTT TRBV7-3 . TRBJ2-3 TRBD2
CASREGQGNYGYTF TGCGCCAGCAGAGAAGGACAGGGCAACTATGGCTACACCTTC TRBV5-1 many TRBJ1-2 TRBD1
CASSPTGFTNYGYTF TGTGCCAGCAGTCCGACAGGGTTTACTAACTATGGCTACACCTTC TRBV27 many TRBJ1-2 TRBD1
CAISESRGQGEVRDTQYF TGTGCCATCAGTGAGTCACGAGGACAGGGAGAAGTTCGAGATACGCAGTATTTT TRBV10-3 few TRBJ2-3 TRBD1
CASTRGQGSSYEQYF TGTGCCAGCACCAGGGGACAGGGTAGCTCCTACGAGCAGTACTTC TRBV2 many TRBJ2-7 TRBD1
CASSFKYNEQFF TGTGCCAGCAGCTTTAAGTACAATGAGCAGTTCTTC TRBV5-6 many TRBJ2-1 .
CASSPGRHLGPDTQYF TGTGCCAGCAGTCCAGGTAGACATCTCGGACCAGATACGCAGTATTTT TRBV6-2/TRBV6-3 . TRBJ2-3 .
CASSRGGGRQPQHF TGTGCCAGCAGCCGTGGCGGGGGAAGGCAGCCCCAGCATTTT TRBV2 many TRBJ1-5 .
CASSLAQETQYF TGTGCCAGCAGTCTAGCGCAAGAGACCCAGTACTTC TRBV7-9 many TRBJ2-5 .
CASSLYGGYNEQFF TGTGCCAGCAGCTTATACGGGGGATACAATGAGCAGTTCTTC TRBV7-9 few TRBJ2-1 .
CASSLLPDRSGYTF TGTGCCAGCAGTTTATTGCCCGACAGATCTGGCTACACCTTC TRBV28 . TRBJ1-2 .
CASSPLDRNTEAFF TGTGCCAGCTCACCTCTGGACAGAAACACTGAAGCTTTCTTT TRBV18 many TRBJ1-1 .
CASSPGTGMNTEAFF TGTGCCAGCAGTCCCGGGACAGGGATGAACACTGAAGCTTTCTTT TRBV12-3/TRBV12-4 many TRBJ1-1 TRBD1
CASSRDSLSSGNTIYF TGTGCCAGCAGCCGTGACAGCCTAAGCTCTGGAAACACCATATATTTT TRBV5-8 . TRBJ1-3 .
CASSTRRGAYEQYF TGTGCCAGCAGTACCCGCAGGGGCGCCTACGAGCAGTACTTC TRBV12-3/TRBV12-4 few TRBJ2-7 .